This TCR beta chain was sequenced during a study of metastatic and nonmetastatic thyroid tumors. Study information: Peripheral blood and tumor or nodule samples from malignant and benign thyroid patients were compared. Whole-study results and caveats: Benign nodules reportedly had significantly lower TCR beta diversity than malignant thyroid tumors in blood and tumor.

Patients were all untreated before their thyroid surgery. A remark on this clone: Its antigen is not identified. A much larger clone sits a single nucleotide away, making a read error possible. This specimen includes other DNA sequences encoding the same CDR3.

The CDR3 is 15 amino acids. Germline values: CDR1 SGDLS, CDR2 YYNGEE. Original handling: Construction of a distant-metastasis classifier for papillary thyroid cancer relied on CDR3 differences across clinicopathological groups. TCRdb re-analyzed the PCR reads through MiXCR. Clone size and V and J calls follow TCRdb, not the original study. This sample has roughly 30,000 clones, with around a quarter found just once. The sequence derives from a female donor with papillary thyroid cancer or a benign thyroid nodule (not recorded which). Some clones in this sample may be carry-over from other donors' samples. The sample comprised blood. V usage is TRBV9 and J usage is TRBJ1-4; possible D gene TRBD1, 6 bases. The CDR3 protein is CASSVGGGKGEKLFF. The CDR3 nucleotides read TGCGCCAGCAGCGTAGGAGGGGGGAAGGGTGAAAAACTGTTTTTT.